One and the same sample provided the 23 T cell receptor beta chains below, sequenced in a study of regulatory T cells in long-lasting Graves disease. Documented time point: newly diagnosed GD, antithyroid drugs for less than 3 months. The authors made the TCR library using RNA they extracted from PBMCs. Researchers made TCR beta libraries by using iRepertoire HTBI primers and running Arm-PCR on CDR3 regions. TCRdb independently ran MiXCR on the multiplex PCR reads; one entry per CDR3 protein. Of roughly 400,000 distinct CDR3 sequences listed, roughly 15% are singletons. These data are also associated with another study on T cells in Graves' hyperthyroidism and ophthalmopathy.

Material: peripheral blood mononuclear cells (PBMCs), obtained at new diagnosis, from a patient treated with antithyroid drugs. The source is a woman younger than 35 with Graves disease.

In this sample, this clonotype turned up many times. The rearrangement joins TRBV7-9 to TRBJ1-1; the D gene is possibly TRBD1 (5 bases). The CDR3 has 15 amino acids. Deletions cut 5 bases from V and 5 bases from J, with 18 bases between. Germline assignment: CDR1 SEHNR and CDR2 FQNEAQ (reference sequence). CDR3: CASSPHPGTMTEAFF. The CDR3 DNA reads as TGTGCCAGCAGCCCCCACCCGGGGACGATGACTGAAGCTTTCTTT.

This sequence joins TRBV18 and TRBJ2-5, with TRBD1 identical over 9 bases. V was pared by 2 bases and J by 5 bases, with 9 bases of the junction left unmatched. Germline lookup yields CDR1 KGHSH and CDR2 LQKENI. CDR3 length: 16 residues. Written as DNA, the CDR3 is TGTGCCAGCTCACCAGAGCCCGGGACAGGGCAGGAGACCCAGTACTTC. The encoded protein is CASSPEPGTGQETQYF.

In this sample, this clonotype turned up a few times. This chain links TRBV29-1 with TRBJ2-7, with D possibly matching TRBD2 (6 bases). Germline CDR1 reads SQVTM; CDR2 reads ANQGSEA. This CDR3 is built from 16 residues. Deletions cut 7 bases from V and 4 bases from J, with 26 bases between. CDR3: CSEALLGGGGCYEQYF. The CDR3 DNA sequence: TGCAGCGAAGCACTACTTGGGGGAGGAGGCTGTTACGAGCAGTACTTC.

Comments on this clonotype: A much larger clonotype is one base distant, so this may be a read error. The rearrangement links TRBV6-1 to TRBJ2-7; D is possibly TRBD2 (6 bases). This CDR3 has 16 amino acids. V shed 2 bases and J shed 7 bases, with 21 bases lying between them. The germline V gene has CDR1 MNHNS and CDR2 SASEGT. The CDR3 reads CASSERGGGVYNEQYF. The CDR3 nucleotides read TGTGCCAGCAGTGAACGGGGAGGCGGGGTCTACAATGAGCAGTACTTC.

In its sample, this clonotype was seen many times. The chain combines TRBV28 with TRBJ2-5, with D perhaps TRBD1 (7 bases). This CDR3 is 16 amino acids long. V was cut by 0 bases and J by 5 bases, with 16 bases left in between. Germline loops: CDR1 MDHEN, CDR2 SYDVKM. In DNA, the CDR3 is TGTGCCAGCAGTTTATGGGCGGGACAGACGACGGAGACCCAGTACTTC. Residues: CASSLWAGQTTETQYF.

There are a few counts of this clonotype. The chain couples TRBV20-1 to TRBJ2-1; D might be TRBD1 (6 bases). This CDR3 contains 17 residues. CDR1 is DFQATT, CDR2 SNEGSKA, per germline (reference sequence). Trimming left V 3 bases short and J 7 bases short, with 25 bases between. Here the CDR3 reads CSASSARTERVVNEQFF. In DNA, the CDR3 is TGCAGTGCTAGTTCGGCGCGGACAGAAAGGGTGGTAAATGAGCAGTTCTTC.

This clonotype was recorded at least ten times. The rearrangement joins TRBV11-2 to TRBJ2-7; 7 bases align to TRBD2. J lost 3 bases, V lost 1 base, and 6 bases had no gene match. Looked up from germline, CDR1 is SGHAT and CDR2 is FQNNGV. This CDR3 comprises 15 residues. For the CDR3, the DNA is TGTGCCAGCAGCTTAGTAGTGAAGCGGGACTACGAGCAGTACTTC. Translating it yields CASSLVVKRDYEQYF.

Many counts were recorded for this clonotype. The chain has TRBV6-1 and TRBJ2-3; tentatively, D is TRBD1 or TRBD2 (5 bases each). There are 15 residues in the CDR3. Trimming removed 1 base from V and 2 bases from J, with 10 bases in between. Per the germline V gene, CDR1 is MNHNS and CDR2 is SASEGT. As DNA, the CDR3 is TGTGCCAGCAGTGAAGGACAGCGGATCACAGATACGCAGTATTTT. This translates into CASSEGQRITDTQYF.

J is TRBJ2-7 and V is TRBV7-9, with 8 bases matching TRBD2. V lost 5 bases and J lost 6; bases outside the gene matches: 9. CDR1 and CDR2 (germline): SEHNR, FQNEAQ (reference sequence). The CDR3 sequence is 14 residues long. The CDR3 coding sequence is TGTGCCAGCAGCCCATCGGGACTAGACGGCGAGCAGTACTTC. Its translation is CASSPSGLDGEQYF.

This clonotype was detected ten times or more. Here the CDR3 reads CASSQDWRTSGGGDTQYF. CDR3 nucleotide sequence: TGTGCCAGCAGCCAAGATTGGAGGACTAGCGGGGGGGGAGATACGCAGTATTTT. The chain recombines TRBV4-2 with TRBJ2-3; 15 positions match TRBD2. J lost 5 bases, V lost 0 bases, and 6 bases had no gene match. Per germline, CDR1 LGHNA and CDR2 YNFKEQ. This CDR3 comprises 18 residues.

Many counts were recorded for this clonotype. V usage is TRBV6-1 and J usage is TRBJ2-5, with TRBD2 identical over 7 bases. V gave up 0 bases and J gave up 4 bases; unmatched junction bases: 5. CDR1 and CDR2 (germline): MNHNS, SASEGT. The CDR3 covers 15 residues. CDR3 DNA: TGTGCCAGCAGTGAAGCGCCAGCGGGGCGAGAGACCCAGTACTTC. Its translation: CASSEAPAGRETQYF.

The J gene is TRBJ2-3, the V gene TRBV29-1; 10 nucleotides match TRBD2. The CDR3 has 14 residues. V was pared by 5 bases and J by 0 bases, with 2 bases of the junction left unmatched. CDR1 and CDR2 (germline): SQVTM, ANQGSEA. In nucleotides, the CDR3 is TGCAGCGTTTTGACTAGCGGGAGCACAGATACGCAGTATTTT. Translating it yields CSVLTSGSTDTQYF.

The chain carries TRBV5-1 and TRBJ1-3; 7 bases map to TRBD1. V lost 0 bases and J lost 3; bases outside the gene matches: 3. Germline values: CDR1 SGHRS, CDR2 YFSETQ. CDR3 length: 15 amino acids. The CDR3 reads CASSLGDRDGNTIYF. The CDR3 coding sequence is TGCGCCAGCAGCTTGGGTGACAGGGATGGAAACACCATATATTTT.

The chain couples TRBV19 to TRBJ2-4; 11 bases line up with TRBD1. The CDR3 spans 16 residues. The germline gives CDR1 LNHDA, CDR2 SQIVND (reference sequence). Trimming removed 4 bases from V and 6 bases from J; junction bases left unmatched: 8. The CDR3: CASSTRTGGFTNIQYF. In nucleotides, the CDR3 is TGTGCCAGTAGTACAAGGACAGGGGGCTTCACAAACATTCAGTACTTC.

At least ten counts were recorded for this clonotype. V gene TRBV7-8 combines with J gene TRBJ2-2, with a tentative D call TRBD1 (5 bases). Germline CDR1 SGHVS, CDR2 FQNEAQ. The CDR3 runs to 14 residues. V gave up 1 base and J gave up 6 bases, with 9 bases separating them. CDR3: CASSLVWGSGELFF. In DNA, the CDR3 is TGTGCCAGCAGCTTAGTGTGGGGCTCCGGGGAGCTGTTTTTT.

This clonotype occurred many times. The chain has TRBV18 and TRBJ2-3; D may be TRBD1 (5 bases). Germline loops: CDR1 KGHSH, CDR2 LQKENI. Trimming removed 2 bases at V and 9 bases at J, with 15 bases between. The CDR3 spans 14 residues. Here the CDR3 reads CASSPGGAYRTQYF. The CDR3, as DNA: TGTGCCAGCTCACCAGGTGGGGCTTATCGAACGCAGTATTTT.

This chain joins TRBV28 and TRBJ1-2; possibly TRBD1 for D (6 bases). Trimming left V 1 base short and J 3 bases short, with 9 bases between. In germline, CDR1 is MDHEN, CDR2 SYDVKM. The CDR3 runs 14 residues. CDR3 DNA sequence: TGTGCCAGCAGTTTATCGGGGGCATACTATGGCTACACCTTC. Its translation is CASSLSGAYYGYTF.

Regarding this clonotype: With a much larger clone just one base away, this may be a read error. The CDR3 DNA is TGTGCCGGCAGTTTGGCGGGTGGTGGCGCTGAAGCTTTCTTT. It translates to CAGSLAGGGAEAFF. The chain links TRBV12-3 or TRBV12-4 to TRBJ1-1; D ambiguous. The CDR3 consists of 14 residues.

The V call is TRBV29-1, the J call TRBJ2-7; 10 bases are a match to TRBD2. CDR1 and CDR2 (germline): SQVTM, ANQGSEA. The V gene end was trimmed by 3 bases and the J gene end by 8 bases; junction bases not matched to a gene: 7. This CDR3 spans 13 amino acids. The CDR3, as DNA: TGCAGCGTTGATTCAGCGGGAGGGCCTCAGCAGTACTTC. Amino acid sequence: CSVDSAGGPQQYF.

The CDR3 region is CSAIEDTSNQPQHF. The CDR3 bases are TGCAGTGCAATAGAAGACACTAGCAATCAGCCCCAGCATTTT. The genes are TRBV20-1 and TRBJ1-5; D remains unclear. This CDR3 is 14 amino acids long. V was clipped by 6 bases and J by 0 bases, with 12 bases between them. Germline CDR1 is DFQATT and CDR2 is SNEGSKA (reference sequence).

This clonotype occurred a few times. The chain combines TRBV6-1 with TRBJ2-7; D gene unclear. The CDR3 consists of 12 residues. V gave up 6 bases and J gave up 0 bases, with 6 bases separating them. Per the germline V gene, CDR1 is MNHNS and CDR2 is SASEGT. CDR3 region: CASRSVSYEQYF. CDR3 in DNA: TGTGCCAGCAGGAGTGTCTCCTACGAGCAGTACTTC.

Only a few counts were recorded for this clonotype. For the CDR3, the DNA is TGCGCCAGCAGCCAAGATGTGGCAACAAGCACAGATACGCAGTATTTT. It is translated as CASSQDVATSTDTQYF. V gene TRBV4-1 combines with J gene TRBJ2-3; D is unclear. V was pared by 0 bases and J by 0 bases, with 10 bases between. The germline V gene has CDR1 MGHRA and CDR2 YSYEKL. CDR3 length: 16 residues.

This clonotype came up many times. One end of the junction fails to match germline, which may point to a read error. For the CDR3, the DNA is TGTGCCAGCAGCTTAGAAGGGATCTATGGCTACACCTTC. Its protein is CASSLEGIYGYTF. The chain joins TRBV5-1 to TRBJ1-2, with D unresolved. Germline CDR1 reads SGHRS; CDR2 reads YFSETQ. This CDR3 spans 13 amino acids.